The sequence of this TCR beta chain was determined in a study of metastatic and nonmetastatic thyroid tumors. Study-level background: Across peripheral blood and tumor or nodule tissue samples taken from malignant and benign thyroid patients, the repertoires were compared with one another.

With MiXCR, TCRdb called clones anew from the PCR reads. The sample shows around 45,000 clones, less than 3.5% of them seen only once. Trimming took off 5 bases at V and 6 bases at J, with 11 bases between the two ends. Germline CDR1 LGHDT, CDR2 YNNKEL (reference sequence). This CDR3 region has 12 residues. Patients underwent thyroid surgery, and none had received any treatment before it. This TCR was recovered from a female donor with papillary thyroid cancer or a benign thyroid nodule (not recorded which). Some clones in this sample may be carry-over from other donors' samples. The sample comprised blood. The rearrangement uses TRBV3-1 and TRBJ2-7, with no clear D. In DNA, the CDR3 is TGTGCCAGCAGCAAAGGGCGGCGCGAGCAGTACTTC. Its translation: CASSKGRREQYF.